This T cell receptor (beta chain) derives from a study of Graves' ophthalmopathy and Graves' hyperthyroidism. Broader study findings: Stable hyperthyroidism and ophthalmopathy were told apart by a 13-signature model, which achieved less than 90% sensitivity and nearly 84% specificity.

Where ophthalmopathy was present, donors had moderate-to-severe activity, CAS ≥3, NOSPECS ≥4 and duration under 3 months. Amplification of the TCR beta CDR3 regions used RNA transcripts (as template). The first-round RT-PCR employed HTBI primers together with the Qiagen OneStep RT-PCR kit. A multiplex PCR was then performed as the second round. TCRdb re-derived calls from the multiplex PCR reads in MiXCR, one entry per CDR3 protein. The sample consists of 600,000 to 950,000 distinct CDR3 sequences, 35% to 50% of them appearing once. In regard to this clonotype: Antigen unknown. At one end the junction does not follow the germline gene, possibly because of a read error.

This clonotype was obtained from an adult man with Graves' ophthalmopathy. Sequencing used peripheral blood.

CDR3 in DNA: TGCAGAGTTGGGACTAGCGTCTACGAGCAGTACTTC. Translating it yields CRVGTSVYEQYF. The J gene is TRBJ2-7, the V gene TRBV29-1; TRBD2 matches 10 bases. Per the germline V gene, CDR1 is SQVTM and CDR2 is ANQGSEA. The CDR3 is 12 residues long.